The clone carrying this T cell receptor (beta chain) was counted only a few times. Its antigen is not identified. These data originate in a study of beta chain features in type 1 diabetes. Study-wide context: The examined sorted cells totaled 85 million to 120 million across samples.

The CDR3 is 9 amino acids. V was shortened by 6 bases and J by 6 bases, with 2 bases between the two germline ends. The whole isolated RNA underwent reverse transcription, so sequencing captured expressed TCRB transcripts. Mean read depth for naive, central memory and regulatory T cell samples was approximately 3.57 million reads. Sequencing was performed with immunoSEQ multiplex PCR; in TCRdb, only in-frame clones are kept and a portion is missing. The sample lists 220,000 or so clones; roughly 70% were seen once. Regarding the study as a whole: In every one of the four CD4+ subsets, TCRB CDR3s were moderately but significantly shorter in Type 1 diabetes patients. Small HLA sub-analyses could not settle whether HLA shapes TCRB rearrangement.

The chain carries TRBV23-1 and TRBJ1-2, with no clear D. TRBV23-1 is assigned to the ORF class and has an uncertain function. Input material: naive CD4+ T cells from blood. The sequence derives from a man aged 30 to 45 in good health. CDR3 bases: TGCGCCAGCAGCGATGGCTACACCTTC. It is translated as CASSDGYTF.